This is a list of T cell receptor beta chains from one sample in a study of response to subunit inactivated influenza vaccine. A single record per CDR3 protein comes from TCRdb applying MiXCR to the RT-PCR reads. The sample records about 650,000 distinct CDR3 sequences, 15% to 18% being singletons. Sequences were derived from PBMCs from blood, sampled roughly 12 days after vaccination. Receptors originate from a man aged 50 or older who received an inactivated influenza vaccine. Both conserved end residues are part of each CDR3. D genes are given only for firm matches. The size field is filled for only some rows; it gives once, few, many or a size class.

clone size: NA; J gene: TRBJ2-3; D gene: TRBD2; V gene: TRBV6-5; CDR3 DNA: TGTGCCAGCAGACGCAGCGGGGGGGCTGTCACAGATACGCAGTATTTT; CDR3 protein: CASRRSGGAVTDTQYF
clone size: few; J gene: TRBJ2-1; D gene: TRBD1; V gene: TRBV20-1; CDR3 DNA: TGCAGTGCTAGAGGGACAGGGGGTGGTAGCAATGAGCAGTTCTTC; CDR3 protein: CSARGTGGGSNEQFF
clone size: few; J gene: TRBJ1-2; D gene: NA; V gene: TRBV3-1; CDR3 DNA: TGTGCCAGCAGCCAAGAAGGCGTGGTCCGTAGCTATGGCTACACCTTC; CDR3 protein: CASSQEGVVRSYGYTF
clone size: NA; J gene: TRBJ2-6; D gene: NA; V gene: TRBV7-3; CDR3 DNA: TGTGCCAGCAGCCCAAACCGGGACTCCGTCCTGACTTTC; CDR3 protein: CASSPNRDSVLTF
clone size: few; J gene: TRBJ1-4; D gene: NA; V gene: TRBV7-9; CDR3 DNA: TGTGCCAGCAGCTCGACGGTTTACAATGAAAAACTGTTTTTT; CDR3 protein: CASSSTVYNEKLFF
clone size: NA; J gene: TRBJ2-2; D gene: TRBD2; V gene: TRBV7-6; CDR3 DNA: TGTGCCAGCAGCTACGGGACTAGCTCGAACACCGGGGAGCTGTTTTTT; CDR3 protein: CASSYGTSSNTGELFF
clone size: NA; J gene: TRBJ2-7; D gene: TRBD1; V gene: TRBV10-2; CDR3 DNA: TGCGCTTCCGGGACAGGAGCACTCTACGAGCAGTACTTC; CDR3 protein: CASGTGALYEQYF
clone size: NA; J gene: TRBJ2-5; D gene: NA; V gene: TRBV24-1; CDR3 DNA: TGTGCCACCAGTGAGGCAGGGGAGACCCAGTACTTC; CDR3 protein: CATSEAGETQYF
clone size: few; J gene: TRBJ2-7; D gene: NA; V gene: TRBV7-9; CDR3 DNA: TGTGCCAGCAGCTCTCTCGACAGGTCGAGCTCCTACGAGCAGTACTTC; CDR3 protein: CASSSLDRSSSYEQYF
clone size: once; J gene: TRBJ2-5; D gene: NA; V gene: TRBV5-5; CDR3 DNA: TGTGCCAGCAGCCCCGGGCCAGTTAGAGAGACCCAGTACTTC; CDR3 protein: CASSPGPVRETQYF
clone size: few; J gene: TRBJ1-6; D gene: TRBD1; V gene: TRBV20-1; CDR3 DNA: TGCAGTGCCCACTCAGGGGGCTCCTATAATTCACCCCTCCACTTT; CDR3 protein: CSAHSGGSYNSPLHF
clone size: many; J gene: TRBJ2-1; D gene: NA; V gene: TRBV28; CDR3 DNA: TGTGCCAGCTCTGAGACACCGAACAATGAGCAGTTCTTC; CDR3 protein: CASSETPNNEQFF
clone size: many; J gene: TRBJ2-4; D gene: NA; V gene: TRBV7-2; CDR3 DNA: TGTGCCAGCAGTAATGGACCAACCGGGGTGGCCAAAAACATTCAGTACTTC; CDR3 protein: CASSNGPTGVAKNIQYF
clone size: few; J gene: TRBJ1-2; D gene: TRBD1; V gene: TRBV2; CDR3 DNA: TGTGCCAGCAAGGACAGGGGAGGGGGTAACTATGGCTACACCTTC; CDR3 protein: CASKDRGGGNYGYTF
clone size: NA; J gene: TRBJ2-3; D gene: NA; V gene: TRBV11-2; CDR3 DNA: TGTGCCAGCAGCTTAGATATCGGGAGATCAGATACGCAGTATTTT; CDR3 protein: CASSLDIGRSDTQYF
clone size: many; J gene: TRBJ2-7; D gene: NA; V gene: TRBV30; CDR3 DNA: TGTGCCTGGAGTCCCTGGACACCAACCTACGAGCAGTACTTC; CDR3 protein: CAWSPWTPTYEQYF
clone size: NA; J gene: TRBJ1-2; D gene: NA; V gene: TRBV20-1; CDR3 DNA: TGCAGTGCTCCTAGGGTTGGCTACACCTTC; CDR3 protein: CSAPRVGYTF
clone size: NA; J gene: TRBJ2-7; D gene: NA; V gene: TRBV19; CDR3 DNA: TGTGCCAGTAGTATAGGGGATTCCGACTACGAGCAGTACTTC; CDR3 protein: CASSIGDSDYEQYF
clone size: NA; J gene: TRBJ2-1; D gene: TRBD2; V gene: TRBV6-1; CDR3 DNA: TGTGCCAGCAGTGGACCATTAGCGGGGGGGCCGTTTATGAGCTCCTACAATGAGCAGTTCTTC; CDR3 protein: CASSGPLAGGPFMSSYNEQFF
clone size: NA; J gene: TRBJ2-3; D gene: TRBD2; V gene: TRBV10-2; CDR3 DNA: TGCGCCAGCAGTGAGTGGACTAGCCGTCATACGCAGTATTTT; CDR3 protein: CASSEWTSRHTQYF
clone size: few; J gene: TRBJ2-5; D gene: NA; V gene: TRBV30; CDR3 DNA: TGTGCCTGGACGACTAGAAGGGAGACCCAGTACTTC; CDR3 protein: CAWTTRRETQYF
clone size: few; J gene: TRBJ1-5; D gene: NA; V gene: TRBV28; CDR3 DNA: TGTGCCAGCAGTTTTGACTTTTCTTGGGGGCTAAATCAGCCCCAGCATTTT; CDR3 protein: CASSFDFSWGLNQPQHF
clone size: NA; J gene: TRBJ1-1; D gene: NA; V gene: TRBV9; CDR3 DNA: TGTGCCAGCAGCTTATTCCCCGGGGCTGAAGCTTTCTTT; CDR3 protein: CASSLFPGAEAFF
clone size: NA; J gene: TRBJ2-5; D gene: TRBD1; V gene: TRBV2; CDR3 DNA: TGTGCCACCAAAAGGGACAGGGGGTACCAAGAGACCCAGTACTTC; CDR3 protein: CATKRDRGYQETQYF
clone size: NA; J gene: TRBJ2-1; D gene: NA; V gene: TRBV9; CDR3 DNA: TGTGCCAGCAGCGCTGCCTTGGCCGCTAGCGACAATGAGCAGTTCTTC; CDR3 protein: CASSAALAASDNEQFF
clone size: NA; J gene: TRBJ1-5; D gene: NA; V gene: TRBV2; CDR3 DNA: TGTGCCAGCAGTGAAGGGTTTGGTGAGGGGAGTAGCAATCAGCCCCAGCATTTT; CDR3 protein: CASSEGFGEGSSNQPQHF
clone size: few; J gene: TRBJ1-6; D gene: NA; V gene: TRBV10-3; CDR3 DNA: TGTGCCATCAGTGCAGGGGATTCACCCCTCCACTTT; CDR3 protein: CAISAGDSPLHF
clone size: NA; J gene: TRBJ2-1; D gene: NA; V gene: TRBV20-1; CDR3 DNA: TGCAGTGCTAGAGATGGAACTCGACAGGCACAGTTCTTC; CDR3 protein: CSARDGTRQAQFF
clone size: few; J gene: TRBJ1-1; D gene: TRBD1; V gene: TRBV29-1; CDR3 DNA: TGCAGCGTCCCCGGACAGGGGGCTATGAACACTGAAGCTTTCTTT; CDR3 protein: CSVPGQGAMNTEAFF
clone size: few; J gene: TRBJ2-7; D gene: NA; V gene: TRBV12-3/TRBV12-4; CDR3 DNA: TGTGCCAGCAGCCAGACAGGAGGGATTTCCTACGAGCAGTACTTC; CDR3 protein: CASSQTGGISYEQYF
clone size: NA; J gene: TRBJ1-3; D gene: TRBD1; V gene: TRBV18; CDR3 DNA: TGTGCCAGCTCACCCCTGGACAGGGGATCTGGAAACACCATATATTTT; CDR3 protein: CASSPLDRGSGNTIYF
clone size: NA; J gene: TRBJ1-4; D gene: NA; V gene: TRBV7-9; CDR3 DNA: TGTGCCAGCAGCTTAGCGGGACATTTAAATGAAAAACTGTTTTTT; CDR3 protein: CASSLAGHLNEKLFF
clone size: few; J gene: TRBJ1-5; D gene: NA; V gene: TRBV20-1; CDR3 DNA: TGCAGTGCTAGAGATGGGAGGACTCAGCATTTT; CDR3 protein: CSARDGRTQHF
clone size: NA; J gene: TRBJ1-1; D gene: NA; V gene: TRBV6-5; CDR3 DNA: TGTGCCAGCAGTTACTCGAAGGGGAGGGGGAACACTGAAGCTTTCTTT; CDR3 protein: CASSYSKGRGNTEAFF
clone size: few; J gene: TRBJ2-3; D gene: NA; V gene: TRBV6-6; CDR3 DNA: TGTGCCAGCAGGGTTCGGAGGACAGATACGCAGTATTTT; CDR3 protein: CASRVRRTDTQYF
clone size: few; J gene: TRBJ2-1; D gene: TRBD2; V gene: TRBV10-3; CDR3 DNA: TGTGCCATCAGTGAATTGGGGAGCGGGACCTCCCATGAGCAGTTCTTC; CDR3 protein: CAISELGSGTSHEQFF
clone size: NA; J gene: TRBJ2-3; D gene: TRBD2; V gene: TRBV6-1; CDR3 DNA: TGTGCCAGCAGACCTAGCGGGGGCCCGGATACGCAGTATTTT; CDR3 protein: CASRPSGGPDTQYF
clone size: NA; J gene: TRBJ2-7; D gene: TRBD2; V gene: TRBV20-1; CDR3 DNA: TGCAGTGCTAGGTCTAGCGGGGGGCCCGGAGTCGAGCAGTACTTC; CDR3 protein: CSARSSGGPGVEQYF
clone size: few; J gene: TRBJ2-3; D gene: NA; V gene: TRBV15; CDR3 DNA: TGTGCCACCAGCTCTATCCAACCACAGGGCACAGATACGCAGTATTTT; CDR3 protein: CATSSIQPQGTDTQYF
clone size: NA; J gene: TRBJ2-5; D gene: NA; V gene: TRBV5-1; CDR3 DNA: TGCGCCAGCAGTCTGCAGGGTCGCCAAGAGACCCAGTACTTC; CDR3 protein: CASSLQGRQETQYF
clone size: few; J gene: TRBJ1-2; D gene: NA; V gene: TRBV15; CDR3 DNA: TGTGCCACCAGCAGAGAGCTCAGGGCACTTGGCTACACCTTC; CDR3 protein: CATSRELRALGYTF
clone size: NA; J gene: TRBJ2-3; D gene: TRBD2; V gene: TRBV24-1; CDR3 DNA: TGTGCCACCAGTGATTCCCCCCGGGCGGGGGTAGATACGCAGTATTTT; CDR3 protein: CATSDSPRAGVDTQYF
clone size: NA; J gene: TRBJ1-1; D gene: NA; V gene: TRBV10-3; CDR3 DNA: TGTGCCATCAGTGCACGGGGGAACACTGAAGCTTTCTTT; CDR3 protein: CAISARGNTEAFF
clone size: NA; J gene: TRBJ2-5; D gene: NA; V gene: TRBV10-2; CDR3 DNA: TGCGCCAGCAGTTATGCCCTAGAGACCCAGTACTTC; CDR3 protein: CASSYALETQYF
clone size: many; J gene: TRBJ2-1; D gene: NA; V gene: TRBV11-2; CDR3 DNA: TGTGCCAGCAGCTTAGAGCAGGGGCTTATACTCAATGAGCAGTTCTTC; CDR3 protein: CASSLEQGLILNEQFF
clone size: NA; J gene: TRBJ2-5; D gene: NA; V gene: TRBV11-2; CDR3 DNA: TGTGCCAGCACCCCTGGGGTTCTTGAGACCCAGAACTTC; CDR3 protein: CASTPGVLETQNF
clone size: many; J gene: TRBJ2-7; D gene: NA; V gene: TRBV5-6; CDR3 DNA: TGTGCCAGCAGCTTGTCTTCAGGCTACGAGCAGTACTTC; CDR3 protein: CASSLSSGYEQYF
clone size: few; J gene: TRBJ2-3; D gene: TRBD2; V gene: TRBV4-1; CDR3 DNA: TGCGCCAGCAGCCAAGATGGCCTAGCGGGGGTCACAGATACGCAGTATTTT; CDR3 protein: CASSQDGLAGVTDTQYF
clone size: few; J gene: TRBJ2-3; D gene: NA; V gene: TRBV20-1; CDR3 DNA: TGCAGTGCGAGAACCCCGGGGGTGTGGGGAACAGATACGCAGTATTTT; CDR3 protein: CSARTPGVWGTDTQYF
clone size: NA; J gene: TRBJ2-1; D gene: TRBD2; V gene: TRBV3-1; CDR3 DNA: TGTGCCAGCAGCCAAGGGTGGTCTAGCGGGAGGACTGACTACAATGAGCAGTTCTTC; CDR3 protein: CASSQGWSSGRTDYNEQFF
clone size: NA; J gene: TRBJ1-6; D gene: NA; V gene: TRBV5-8; CDR3 DNA: TGTGCCAGCAGCTTGGACGGGGGTACGAATTCACCCCTCCACTTT; CDR3 protein: CASSLDGGTNSPLHF
clone size: few; J gene: TRBJ2-1; D gene: TRBD2; V gene: TRBV28; CDR3 DNA: TGTGCCAGCAGTACGTCCCAGCGGGGGAATGACAATGAGCAGTTCTTC; CDR3 protein: CASSTSQRGNDNEQFF
clone size: few; J gene: TRBJ2-1; D gene: TRBD2; V gene: TRBV6-2/TRBV6-3; CDR3 DNA: TGTGCCAGCAGTTACTCAACTAGCGGGAGTCCCCCTGAGCAGTTCTTC; CDR3 protein: CASSYSTSGSPPEQFF
clone size: few; J gene: TRBJ1-1; D gene: NA; V gene: TRBV29-1; CDR3 DNA: TGCAGCGTGGGTAACGGACGCGGGACTGAAGCTTTCTTT; CDR3 protein: CSVGNGRGTEAFF
clone size: NA; J gene: TRBJ2-1; D gene: TRBD2; V gene: TRBV24-1; CDR3 DNA: TGTGCCACCAGTGATTTCCAAACTAGCGGGAGCTCCTACAATGAGCAGTTCTTC; CDR3 protein: CATSDFQTSGSSYNEQFF